Shown below are 21 T cell receptor beta chains from a single sample sequenced in a study of T cells in Graves' hyperthyroidism and ophthalmopathy. The CDR3 regions of TCR beta were amplified from RNA transcripts. Primed by the HTBI set, a first-round RT-PCR was run on the TCR CDR3. One entry per CDR3 protein results from TCRdb running MiXCR on the multiplex PCR reads. The sample consists of a few hundred thousand distinct CDR3 sequences, about 45% of them appearing once. The sample taken for sequencing was peripheral blood or thyroid tissue (not recorded which). These receptors were collected from a woman between 18 and 29 years old with Graves' hyperthyroidism.

On this clonotype itself: Just one base apart from a much larger clone, this may be a read error. The chain links TRBV29-1 to TRBJ1-2; the D is unclear. Germline V gives CDR1 SQVTM, CDR2 ANQGSEA. CDR3 length: 13 amino acids. The CDR3 region has the DNA TGCAACGTTGAGGTTACTCCTAGGTCGGGCTACACCTTC. Translated: CNVEVTPRSGYTF.

This clonotype was seen only a few times. The chain uses TRBV7-9 and TRBJ2-7; TRBD1 aligns across 7 bases. The CDR3 is 14 amino acids. V lost 6 bases to trimming and J lost 2 bases; unmatched junction nucleotides: 7. Germline V lookup: CDR1 SEHNR, CDR2 FQNEAQ (reference sequence). The CDR3 sequence is CASRRTGTAYEQYF. Written as DNA, the CDR3 is TGTGCCAGCAGGAGAACCGGGACAGCCTACGAGCAGTACTTC.

This clonotype was detected once. One end of the junction is discordant with germline, which a read error may explain. This rearrangement joins TRBV7-9 to TRBJ1-4; tentatively, D is TRBD1 (6 bases). Germline assignment: CDR1 SEHNR and CDR2 FQNEAQ (reference sequence). CDR3 length: 14 residues. This CDR3 is CASSPRTGYEKPFF. The DNA of the CDR3 is TGTGCCAGCAGCCCCCGCACAGGGTATGAAAAACCGTTTTTT. The full variable domain, completed using reference TRBV7-9 and TRBJ1-4, is DTGVSQNPRHKITKRGQNVTFRCDPISEHNRLYWYRQTLGQGPEFLTYFQNEAQLEKSRLLSDRFSAERPKGSFSTLEIQRTEQGDSAMYLCASSPRTGYEKPFFGSGTQLSVL.

The sample holds a few counts of this clonotype. The V gene is TRBV19, the J gene TRBJ1-5; D perhaps matches TRBD1 (6 bases). The germline V and J ends were trimmed by 9 bases and 3 bases, with 12 bases remaining between them. Germline V CDR1 and CDR2: LNHDA, SQIVND (reference sequence). This CDR3 contains 13 residues. In nucleotides, the CDR3 is TGTGCCAGCCTGGACAGATACAATCAGCCCCAGCATTTT. Translating gives CASLDRYNQPQHF. The variable domain in full, with the rest retrieved from reference TRBV19 and TRBJ1-5, is DGGITQSPKYLFRKEGQNVTLSCEQNLNHDAMYWYRQDPGQGLRLIYYSQIVNDFQKGDIAEGYSVSREKKESFPLTVTSAQKNPTAFYLCASLDRYNQPQHFGDGTRLSIL.

The CDR3 reads CASSRPDNQPQHF. Here the CDR3 DNA reads TGTGCCAGCAGCCGTCCAGACAATCAGCCCCAGCATTTT. The J gene is TRBJ1-5, the V gene TRBV11-1; D is ambiguous. The CDR3 loop spans 13 amino acids. CDR1 is SGHAT and CDR2 is FQDESV in the germline V gene (reference sequence). V was shortened by 5 bases and J by 3 bases, with 8 bases between the two germline ends. Full variable domain (outside the CDR3, taken from reference TRBV11-1 and TRBJ1-5): EAEVAQSPRYKITEKSQAVAFWCDPISGHATLYWYRQILGQGPELLVQFQDESVVDDSQLPKDRFSAERLKGVDSTLKIQPAELGDSAMYLCASSRPDNQPQHFGDGTRLSIL.

The chain recombines TRBV29-1 with TRBJ2-5, with 10 nucleotides matching TRBD1. The length of the CDR3 is 15 residues. Germline V CDR1 and CDR2: SQVTM, ANQGSEA. The trim removed 6 bases at V and 5 bases at J, leaving 12 bases unmatched. CDR3 bases: TGCAGCGTACCAGCGGGACAGGGGCTTCATGAGACCCAGTACTTC. This translates into CSVPAGQGLHETQYF.

The V call is TRBV25-1, the J call TRBJ1-2; TRBD1 matches 8 bases. Per the germline V gene, CDR1 is MGHDK and CDR2 is SYGVNS. V dropped 8 bases and J dropped 3; count of bases not matched to a gene: 5. This CDR3 is built from 13 residues. This CDR3 reads CASVEQGDYGYTF. As DNA, the CDR3 is TGTGCCAGCGTTGAACAGGGGGACTATGGCTACACCTTC.

Regarding this clonotype: Being one base from a much bigger clone, this may be a read error. This chain uses TRBV25-1 with TRBJ1-4, with D possibly being TRBD1 (5 bases). CDR1 is MGHDK, CDR2 SYGVNS, per germline. The length of the CDR3 is 15 residues. The CDR3 spells CASQNPGGANEELFF. The CDR3 coding sequence is TGTGCCAGCCAGAACCCGGGGGGTGCTAATGAAGAACTGTTTTTT.

The chain employs TRBV7-2 and TRBJ1-5, with D perhaps matching TRBD1 (5 bases). Trimming took off 11 bases at V and 0 bases at J, with 11 bases between the two ends. The CDR3 totals 13 residues. Germline V gene sequence: CDR1 SGHTA, CDR2 FQGNSA. In DNA form, the CDR3 reads TGTGCCTGGCAGACAGATAGCAATCAGCCCCAGCATTTT. Translated: CAWQTDSNQPQHF. The full variable domain, rest sourced from reference TRBV7-2 and TRBJ1-5, is GAGVSQSPSNKVTEKGKDVELRCDPISGHTALYWYRQSLGQGLEFLIYFQGNSAPDKSGLPSDRFSAERTGGSVSTLTIQRTQQEDSAVYLCAWQTDSNQPQHFGDGTRLSIL.

The chain links TRBV6-1 to TRBJ1-5, with a possible D match to TRBD1 (5 bases). The CDR3 contains 16 residues. The germline V and J ends were trimmed by 5 bases and 6 bases, with 20 bases remaining between them. Germline CDR1 and CDR2: MNHNS and SASEGT. This CDR3 reads CASSSRDSGRGQPQHF. The CDR3 DNA reads TGTGCCAGCAGTAGCCGGGACTCCGGACGCGGTCAGCCCCAGCATTTT.

As regards this clonotype: The germline gene is not matched at one end of the junction; a read error may be the cause. The genes are TRBV2 and TRBJ1-4, with 7 bases that match TRBD1. Germline CDR1 SNHLY, CDR2 FYNNEI. This CDR3 spans 13 amino acids. In DNA, the CDR3 is TGTGCCAGGAGTGGACAGGAGGATGAAAAACTGTTTTTT. Protein product: CARSGQEDEKLFF.

The chain carries TRBV19 and TRBJ2-7, with D perhaps TRBD1 (5 bases). Germline values: CDR1 LNHDA, CDR2 SQIVND (reference sequence). V lost 4 bases and J 0 bases, leaving 19 bases between the germline ends. The length of the CDR3 is 17 residues. DNA of the CDR3: TGTGCCAGTAGTAGATTTCCCGACAGCATAAACTCCTACGAGCAGTACTTC. It encodes CASSRFPDSINSYEQYF.

This chain uses TRBV29-1 with TRBJ2-3; 10 nucleotides line up with TRBD2. V lost 4 bases to trimming and J lost 4 bases; unmatched junction nucleotides: 2. Per germline, CDR1 SQVTM and CDR2 ANQGSEA. This CDR3 has 13 residues. The CDR3 DNA reads TGCAGCGTTGGGACTAGCGGCGCAGATACGCAGTATTTT. Amino acids: CSVGTSGADTQYF.

As concerns this clonotype: A read error may explain this, as a much larger clone is one base away. The V gene is TRBV10-3, the J gene TRBJ1-2; D gene ambiguous. Germline V gene sequence: CDR1 ENHRY, CDR2 SYGVKD. V lost 2 bases, J lost 0 bases, and 10 bases lay in between. The CDR3 loop spans 15 amino acids. The CDR3 DNA reads as TGTGCCATCAGTGAGGGGGAGTTTACTAACTATGGCTACACCTTC. It yields the protein CAISEGEFTNYGYTF.

The J gene is TRBJ2-2, the V gene TRBV20-1; D tentatively reads TRBD1 or TRBD2 (6 bases each). CDR3 length equals 16 residues. The V end was cut by 4 bases, the J end by 5 bases, with 20 bases between. Germline lookup yields CDR1 DFQATT and CDR2 SNEGSKA (reference sequence). CDR3 residues: CSANPLEGGRTGELFF. CDR3 in DNA: TGCAGTGCTAACCCTTTGGAGGGGGGACGGACCGGGGAGCTGTTTTTT.

This clonotype was counted many times. The CDR3 loop is CAGGGSTNETQYF. CDR3 DNA sequence: TGTGCCGGCGGCGGCTCCACAAACGAGACCCAGTACTTC. This sequence joins TRBV7-8 and TRBJ2-5, with D hard to call. This CDR3 has 13 residues. V was clipped by 11 bases and J by 5 bases, with 18 bases between them. Germline CDR1 SGHVS, CDR2 FQNEAQ.

V is TRBV29-1 and J is TRBJ1-2; a weak D match, TRBD1 (5 bases). This CDR3 comprises 12 residues. CDR1 is SQVTM, CDR2 ANQGSEA, per germline. CDR3 nucleotides: TGCAGTTACTCACAGGCAGACTATGGCTACACCTTC. Its protein is CSYSQADYGYTF.

The gene calls are TRBV7-9 and TRBJ1-2, with D unresolved. Per germline, CDR1 SEHNR and CDR2 FQNEAQ (reference sequence). CDR3 length: 13 amino acids. Trimming stripped 6 bases from V and 8 bases from J, with 16 bases between. CDR3 in amino acids: CASSDSSSRGYTF. CDR3 sequence (DNA): TGTGCCAGCAGTGACTCTTCCAGTCGGGGCTACACCTTC.

The chain combines TRBV10-3 with TRBJ2-5; D is perhaps TRBD1 or TRBD2 (5 bases each). From germline, CDR1 is ENHRY and CDR2 SYGVKD. The CDR3 extends over 12 amino acids. Trimming took off 4 bases at V and 3 bases at J, with 6 bases between the two ends. The CDR3 nucleotides are TGTGCCATCAGTGGAGGGGAAGAGACCCAGTACTTC. This gives the protein CAISGGEETQYF.

The rearrangement links TRBV14 to TRBJ1-2, with TRBD1 identical over 11 bases. This CDR3 region has 17 residues. Germline V gene lookup returns CDR1 SGHDN and CDR2 FVKESK. V was pared by 4 bases and J by 8 bases, with 15 bases of the junction left unmatched. The CDR3 reads CASSRGQGALKAGGYTF. CDR3 bases: TGTGCCAGCAGCCGAGGACAGGGGGCTCTGAAGGCGGGGGGCTACACCTTC. Looking up the rest from reference TRBV14 and TRBJ1-2 gives the full variable domain: EAGVTQFPSHSVIEKGQTVTLRCDPISGHDNLYWYRRVMGKEIKFLLHFVKESKQDESGMPNNRFLAERTGGTYSTLKVQPAELEDSGVYFCASSRGQGALKAGGYTFGSGTRLTVV.

The chain has TRBV6-1 and TRBJ2-2; D ambiguous. V lost 2 bases and J lost 4, with 2 bases in between. CDR1 and CDR2 from the germline V gene are MNHNS and SASEGT. This CDR3 region has 12 residues. The CDR3, as DNA: TGTGCCAGCAGTGAACCCACCGGGGAGCTGTTTTTT. Translating it yields CASSEPTGELFF.